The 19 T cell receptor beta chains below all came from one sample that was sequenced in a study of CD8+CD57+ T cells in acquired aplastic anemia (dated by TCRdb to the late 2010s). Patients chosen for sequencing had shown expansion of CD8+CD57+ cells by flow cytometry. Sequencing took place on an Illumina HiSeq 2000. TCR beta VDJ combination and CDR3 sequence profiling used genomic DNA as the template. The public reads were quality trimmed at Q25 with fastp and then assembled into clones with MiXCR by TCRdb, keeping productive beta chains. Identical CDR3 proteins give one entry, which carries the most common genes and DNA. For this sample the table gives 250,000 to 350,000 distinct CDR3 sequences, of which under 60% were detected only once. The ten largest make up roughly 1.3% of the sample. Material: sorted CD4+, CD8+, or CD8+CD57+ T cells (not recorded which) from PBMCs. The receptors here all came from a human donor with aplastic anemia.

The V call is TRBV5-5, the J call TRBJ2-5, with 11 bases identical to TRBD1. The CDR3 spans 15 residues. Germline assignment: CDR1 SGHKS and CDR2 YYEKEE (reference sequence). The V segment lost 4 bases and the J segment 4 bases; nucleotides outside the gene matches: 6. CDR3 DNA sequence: TGTGCCAGCAGCATGTGGACAGGGGGCAGAGAGACCCAGTACTTC. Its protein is CASSMWTGGRETQYF.

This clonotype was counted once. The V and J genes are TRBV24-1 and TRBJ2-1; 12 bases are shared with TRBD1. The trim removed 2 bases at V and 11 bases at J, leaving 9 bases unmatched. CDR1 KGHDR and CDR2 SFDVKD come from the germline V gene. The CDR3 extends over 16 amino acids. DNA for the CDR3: TGTGCCACCAGTGATTCCGGGACAGGGGGCCAAGAGAAGCAGTTCTTC. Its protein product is CATSDSGTGGQEKQFF.

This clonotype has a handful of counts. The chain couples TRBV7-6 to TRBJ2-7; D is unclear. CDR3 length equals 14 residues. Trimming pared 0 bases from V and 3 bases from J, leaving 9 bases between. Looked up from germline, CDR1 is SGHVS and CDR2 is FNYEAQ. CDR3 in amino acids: CASSLAPDGYEQYF. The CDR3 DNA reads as TGTGCCAGCAGCTTAGCCCCCGACGGCTACGAGCAGTACTTC.

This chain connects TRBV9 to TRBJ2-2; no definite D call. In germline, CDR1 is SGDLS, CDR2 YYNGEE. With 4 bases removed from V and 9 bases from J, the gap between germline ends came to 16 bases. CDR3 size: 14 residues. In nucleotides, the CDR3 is TGTGCCAGCAGCTTAGATCCCAACGACAGGGAGCTGTTTTTT. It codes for CASSLDPNDRELFF.

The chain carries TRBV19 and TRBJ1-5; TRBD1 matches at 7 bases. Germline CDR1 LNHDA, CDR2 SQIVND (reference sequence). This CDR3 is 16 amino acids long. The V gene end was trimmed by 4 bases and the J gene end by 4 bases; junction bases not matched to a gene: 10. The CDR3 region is CASSTKSGGLNQPQHF. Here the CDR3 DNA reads TGTGCCAGTAGTACAAAATCAGGGGGACTTAATCAGCCCCAGCATTTT.

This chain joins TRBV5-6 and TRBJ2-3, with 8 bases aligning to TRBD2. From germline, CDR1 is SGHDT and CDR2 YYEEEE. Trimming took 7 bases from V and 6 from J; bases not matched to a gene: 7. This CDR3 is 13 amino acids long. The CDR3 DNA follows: TGTGCCAGCGGGTCCGGGGGGGTTGATACGCAGTATTTT. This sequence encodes CASGSGGVDTQYF.

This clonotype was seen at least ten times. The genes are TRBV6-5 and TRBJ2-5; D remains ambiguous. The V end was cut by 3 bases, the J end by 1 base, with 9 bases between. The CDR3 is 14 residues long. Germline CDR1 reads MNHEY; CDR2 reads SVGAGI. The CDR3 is CASSYKVGQETQYF. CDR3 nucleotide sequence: TGTGCCAGCAGTTATAAGGTCGGCCAAGAGACCCAGTACTTC.

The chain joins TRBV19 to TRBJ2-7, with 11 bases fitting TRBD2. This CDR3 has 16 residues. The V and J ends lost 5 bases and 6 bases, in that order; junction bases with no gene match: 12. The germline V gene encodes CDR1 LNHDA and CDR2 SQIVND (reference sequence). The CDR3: CASSPRLAGNLGEQYF. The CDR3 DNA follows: TGTGCCAGTAGTCCAAGACTAGCGGGAAATCTCGGCGAGCAGTACTTC.

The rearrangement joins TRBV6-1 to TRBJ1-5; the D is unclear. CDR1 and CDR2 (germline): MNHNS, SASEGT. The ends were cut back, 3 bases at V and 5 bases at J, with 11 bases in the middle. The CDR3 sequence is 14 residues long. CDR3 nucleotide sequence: TGTGCCAGCAGTGAGTCGGCCAGGTATCAGCCCCAGCATTTT. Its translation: CASSESARYQPQHF.

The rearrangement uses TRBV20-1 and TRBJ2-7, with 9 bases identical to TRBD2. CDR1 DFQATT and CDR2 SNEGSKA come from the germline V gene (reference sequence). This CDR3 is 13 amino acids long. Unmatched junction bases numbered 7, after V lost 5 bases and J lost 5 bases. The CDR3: CSARTSVRDEQYF. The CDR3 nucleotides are TGCAGTGCTCGGACTAGCGTGAGGGACGAGCAGTACTTC.

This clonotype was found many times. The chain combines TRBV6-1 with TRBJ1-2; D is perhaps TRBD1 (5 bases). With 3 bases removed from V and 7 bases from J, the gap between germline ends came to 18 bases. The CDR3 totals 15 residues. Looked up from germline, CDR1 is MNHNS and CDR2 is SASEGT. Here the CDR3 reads CASSEVERGVSGYTF. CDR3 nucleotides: TGTGCCAGCAGTGAGGTAGAAAGAGGGGTGAGTGGCTACACCTTC.

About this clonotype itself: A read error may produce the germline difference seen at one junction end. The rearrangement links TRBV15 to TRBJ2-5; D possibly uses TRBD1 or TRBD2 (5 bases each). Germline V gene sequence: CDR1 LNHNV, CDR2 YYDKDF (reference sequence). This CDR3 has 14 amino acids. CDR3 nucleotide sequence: TGTGCCGCCAGCACCGGGACGCGCGGGGAGACCCAGTACTTC. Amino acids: CAASTGTRGETQYF.

This CDR3 is CASSGDGNTEAFF. The CDR3 DNA follows: TGTGCCAGCAGTGGAGACGGGAACACTGAAGCTTTCTTT. The rearrangement joins TRBV2 to TRBJ1-1; no firm D call. Germline V gene data show CDR1 as SNHLY and CDR2 as FYNNEI. V was pared by 4 bases and J by 1 base, with 7 bases between. The length of the CDR3 is 13 residues.

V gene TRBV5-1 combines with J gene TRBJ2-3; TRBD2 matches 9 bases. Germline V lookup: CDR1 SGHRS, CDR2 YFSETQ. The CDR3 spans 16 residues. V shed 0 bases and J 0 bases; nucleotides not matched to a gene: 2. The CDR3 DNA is TGCGCCAGCAGCTTGGCTAGCGGGGCCAGCACAGATACGCAGTATTTT. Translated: CASSLASGASTDTQYF. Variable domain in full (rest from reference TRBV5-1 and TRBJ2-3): KAGVTQTPRYLIKTRGQQVTLSCSPISGHRSVSWYQQTPGQGLQFLFEYFSETQRNKGNFPGRFSGRQFSNSRSEMNVSTLELGDSALYLCASSLASGASTDTQYFGPGTRLTVL.

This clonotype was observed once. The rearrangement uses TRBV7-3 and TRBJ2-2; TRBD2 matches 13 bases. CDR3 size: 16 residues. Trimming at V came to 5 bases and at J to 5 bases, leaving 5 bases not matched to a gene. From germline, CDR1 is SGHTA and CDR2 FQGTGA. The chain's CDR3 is CASSTGLAGDTGELFF. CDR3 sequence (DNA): TGTGCCAGCAGCACCGGACTAGCGGGAGATACCGGGGAGCTGTTTTTT.

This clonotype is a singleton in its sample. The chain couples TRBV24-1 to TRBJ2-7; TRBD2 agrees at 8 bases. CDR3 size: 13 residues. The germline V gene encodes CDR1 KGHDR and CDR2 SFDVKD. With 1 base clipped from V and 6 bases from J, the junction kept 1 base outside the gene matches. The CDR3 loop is CATSDFREGEQYF. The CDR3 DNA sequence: TGTGCCACCAGTGATTTCCGGGAGGGCGAGCAGTACTTC.

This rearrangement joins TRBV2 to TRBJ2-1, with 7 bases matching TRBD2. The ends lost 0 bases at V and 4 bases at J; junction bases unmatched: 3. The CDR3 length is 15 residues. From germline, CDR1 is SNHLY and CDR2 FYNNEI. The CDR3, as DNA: TGTGCCAGCAGTGAAGCGGGAGGGAGGTACAATGAGCAGTTCTTC. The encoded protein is CASSEAGGRYNEQFF.

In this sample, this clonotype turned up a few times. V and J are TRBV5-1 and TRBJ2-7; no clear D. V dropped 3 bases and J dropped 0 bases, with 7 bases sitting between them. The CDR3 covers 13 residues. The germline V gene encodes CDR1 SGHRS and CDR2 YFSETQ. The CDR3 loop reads CASSWTVSYEQYF. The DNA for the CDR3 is TGCGCCAGCAGCTGGACGGTCTCCTACGAGCAGTACTTC.

DNA of the CDR3: TGTGCCATCATCAGGGACAGGGAAAATGAAAAACTGTTTTTT. Translation gives CAIIRDRENEKLFF. This chain links TRBV2 with TRBJ1-4; 9 nucleotides align to TRBD1. V gave up 10 bases and J gave up 5 bases; unmatched junction bases: 8. Germline lookup yields CDR1 SNHLY and CDR2 FYNNEI. The CDR3 is 14 residues long. The entire variable domain, with the rest obtained from reference TRBV2 and TRBJ1-4, is as follows: EPEVTQTPSHQVTQMGQEVILRCVPISNHLYFYWYRQILGQKVEFLVSFYNNEISEKSEIFDDQFSVERPDGSNFTLKIRSTKLEDSAMYFCAIIRDRENEKLFFGSGTQLSVL.